This is a list of T cell receptor beta chains from one sample in a study of blood T cell repertoires in COVID-19. The method was immunoSEQ multiplex PCR; TCRdb's version includes in-frame clones alone and lacks a portion of them. The profile shows tens of thousands of clones, over 85% of them singletons. Sequencing was carried out using peripheral blood. Every receptor here comes from a man between 60 and 75 years old with acute or convalescent COVID-19. The CDR3 runs from the conserved cysteine through the conserved F or W. Each record gives: D gene, V gene, clone size, J gene, CDR3 DNA, CDR3 protein. A D gene is named only where the DNA matches it firmly. The size field is filled for only some rows; it gives once, few, many or a size class.

d_call: .
v_call: TRBV9
clone_size: once
j_call: TRBJ1-3
cdr3_nt: TGTGCCAGCAGCGTAGGACAGGTATATACTGGAAACACCATATATTTT
cdr3_aa: CASSVGQVYTGNTIYF

d_call: TRBD1
v_call: TRBV6-4
clone_size: .
j_call: TRBJ1-2
cdr3_nt: TGTGCCAGCAGCGAGACAGGGGACTATGGCTACACCTTC
cdr3_aa: CASSETGDYGYTF

d_call: .
v_call: TRBV24-1
clone_size: .
j_call: TRBJ2-2
cdr3_nt: TGTGCCACCAGTGATTTTGGGGCTCTGGGTAACACCGGGGAGCTGTTTTTT
cdr3_aa: CATSDFGALGNTGELFF

d_call: TRBD2
v_call: TRBV3-1/TRBV3-2
clone_size: .
j_call: TRBJ2-5
cdr3_nt: TGTGCCAGCAGCCGTATTGGACTAGCGGAACAAGAGACCCAGTACTTC
cdr3_aa: CASSRIGLAEQETQYF

d_call: .
v_call: TRBV10-3
clone_size: .
j_call: TRBJ1-2
cdr3_nt: TGTGCCATCACTTCCGGGGTTGGAACCCATGGCTACACCTTC
cdr3_aa: CAITSGVGTHGYTF

d_call: TRBD1
v_call: TRBV19
clone_size: once
j_call: TRBJ2-2
cdr3_nt: TGTGCCAGTAGTAGGACAGGGGCCAATATGAGGGAGCTGTTTTTT
cdr3_aa: CASSRTGANMRELFF

d_call: .
v_call: TRBV2
clone_size: .
j_call: TRBJ2-5
cdr3_nt: TGTGCCAGCAAGAGGTCCCGGACAGAGCAAGAGACCCAGTACTTC
cdr3_aa: CASKRSRTEQETQYF

d_call: .
v_call: TRBV5-4
clone_size: .
j_call: TRBJ2-5
cdr3_nt: TGTGCCAGCAGCTTGGTAGGCGGGGGCCTCCAAGAGACCCAGTACTTC
cdr3_aa: CASSLVGGGLQETQYF

d_call: .
v_call: TRBV24-1
clone_size: few
j_call: TRBJ2-1
cdr3_nt: TGTGCCACCAGTGACTCCACTCCGAGCTCCTACAATGAGCAGTTCTTC
cdr3_aa: CATSDSTPSSYNEQFF

d_call: .
v_call: TRBV5-1
clone_size: .
j_call: TRBJ1-1
cdr3_nt: TGCGCCAGCCGACCTTTAATACAGTCTGAAGCTTTCTTT
cdr3_aa: CASRPLIQSEAFF

d_call: .
v_call: TRBV9
clone_size: .
j_call: TRBJ2-7
cdr3_nt: TGTGCCAGCAGCGTAGATCAGGGGCCCTACGAGCAGTACTTC
cdr3_aa: CASSVDQGPYEQYF

d_call: TRBD1
v_call: TRBV7-9
clone_size: .
j_call: TRBJ1-2
cdr3_nt: TGTGCCAGCAGCCCTAGCAGGGACAGACCAAGGAATGGCTACACCTTC
cdr3_aa: CASSPSRDRPRNGYTF

d_call: .
v_call: TRBV7-9
clone_size: .
j_call: TRBJ1-4
cdr3_nt: TGTGCCAGCAGCGAGGGTGAAACTAATGAAAAACTGTTTTTT
cdr3_aa: CASSEGETNEKLFF

d_call: .
v_call: TRBV5-6
clone_size: .
j_call: TRBJ2-3
cdr3_nt: TGTGCCAGCAGCATACAGGGCGCCACAGATACGCAGTATTTT
cdr3_aa: CASSIQGATDTQYF

d_call: TRBD1
v_call: TRBV10-3
clone_size: .
j_call: TRBJ1-1
cdr3_nt: TGTGCCATCAGGGGGACAGCCCAGAACACTGAAGCTTTCTTT
cdr3_aa: CAIRGTAQNTEAFF

d_call: .
v_call: TRBV5-1
clone_size: .
j_call: TRBJ1-1
cdr3_nt: TGCGCCAGCAGTTTTGGGGGGGACACTGAAGCTTTCTTT
cdr3_aa: CASSFGGDTEAFF

d_call: .
v_call: TRBV29-1
clone_size: .
j_call: TRBJ2-1
cdr3_nt: TGCAGCGTTGAACCAGGGGTCGGGGAGCAGTTCTTC
cdr3_aa: CSVEPGVGEQFF

d_call: TRBD2
v_call: TRBV24-1
clone_size: .
j_call: TRBJ2-3
cdr3_nt: TGTGCCACCAGTGACCCTATGGCGGGGGTTTCAGATACGCAGTATTTT
cdr3_aa: CATSDPMAGVSDTQYF

d_call: .
v_call: TRBV7-3
clone_size: .
j_call: TRBJ2-5
cdr3_nt: TGTGCCAGCAGCGCGGGGGAGACCCAGTACTTC
cdr3_aa: CASSAGETQYF

d_call: .
v_call: TRBV18
clone_size: .
j_call: TRBJ2-1
cdr3_nt: TGTGCCAGCTCACCAGAGGTCGGTGAGCAGTTCTTC
cdr3_aa: CASSPEVGEQFF

d_call: .
v_call: TRBV27
clone_size: .
j_call: TRBJ2-3
cdr3_nt: TGTGCCAGCAGTTCCGAGCGTAGCACAGATACGCAGTATTTT
cdr3_aa: CASSSERSTDTQYF

d_call: TRBD2
v_call: TRBV9
clone_size: once
j_call: TRBJ2-2
cdr3_nt: TGTGCCAGCAGCGTAGAAGCGGGGGTGTACACCGGGGAGCTGTTTTTT
cdr3_aa: CASSVEAGVYTGELFF

d_call: TRBD1
v_call: TRBV19
clone_size: .
j_call: TRBJ1-1
cdr3_nt: TGTGCCAGTGGCGAGACAGGGAGTCTTGGAACTGAAGCTTTCTTT
cdr3_aa: CASGETGSLGTEAFF

d_call: TRBD2
v_call: TRBV4-2
clone_size: .
j_call: TRBJ2-1
cdr3_nt: TGTGCCAGCAGCCAAGGTCCGACTAGCGGGGGGCGCTACAATGAGCAGTTCTTC
cdr3_aa: CASSQGPTSGGRYNEQFF

d_call: TRBD1
v_call: TRBV7-7
clone_size: .
j_call: TRBJ2-2
cdr3_nt: TGTGCTAGCAGCCCTGACAGGGTGAGCACCGGGGAGCTGTTTTTT
cdr3_aa: CASSPDRVSTGELFF

d_call: .
v_call: TRBV7-3
clone_size: .
j_call: TRBJ1-3
cdr3_nt: TGTGCCAGCAGCCCGGACAACTCTGGAAACACCATATATTTT
cdr3_aa: CASSPDNSGNTIYF